The 5 T cell receptor beta chains below were found in one sample sequenced in a study of T cells in Graves' hyperthyroidism and ophthalmopathy. RNA transcripts gave rise to amplified TCR beta CDR3 regions. Using the HTBI primer set, a first-round RT-PCR was run on the TCR CDR3. One entry per CDR3 protein, called by TCRdb with MiXCR from the multiplex PCR reads. The table has some 92,000 distinct CDR3 sequences, roughly 37% seen once. The sequenced sample consisted of peripheral blood or thyroid tissue (not recorded which). These receptors all stem from a woman in her 30s with Graves' hyperthyroidism.

To note about this clonotype: One end of the junction is discordant with germline, which a read error may explain. The genes are TRBV24-1 and TRBJ1-2; D might be TRBD1 (6 bases). Germline V CDR1 and CDR2: KGHDR, SFDVKD. This CDR3 is built from 16 residues. The CDR3 sequence: CATSDRLQGEDDGYAF. The CDR3 region has the DNA TGTGCCACCAGTGATCGGCTACAGGGTGAAGATGACGGTTACGCCTTC.

This clonotype appeared many times. J is TRBJ1-6 and V is TRBV2; TRBD1 is a possible D gene (5 bases). In germline, CDR1 is SNHLY, CDR2 FYNNEI. V lost 8 bases and J lost 3, with 14 bases in between. The CDR3 runs to 15 residues. The CDR3 region is CASYEDSFYNSPLHF. Here the CDR3 DNA reads TGTGCCAGCTATGAAGACAGTTTCTATAATTCACCCCTCCACTTT. Filled out from reference TRBV2 and TRBJ1-6, the complete variable domain reads EPEVTQTPSHQVTQMGQEVILRCVPISNHLYFYWYRQILGQKVEFLVSFYNNEISEKSEIFDDQFSVERPDGSNFTLKIRSTKLEDSAMYFCASYEDSFYNSPLHFGNGTRLTVT.

The chain uses TRBV15 and TRBJ1-6, with D perhaps matching TRBD1 (5 bases). The CDR3 has 15 residues. The V end was cut by 3 bases, the J end by 6 bases, with 12 bases between. The V gene's germline CDR1 is LNHNV and CDR2 YYDKDF (reference sequence). The CDR3 loop reads CATSSLGTFNSPLHF. The CDR3 DNA follows: TGTGCCACCAGCAGCCTCGGGACGTTTAATTCACCCCTCCACTTT.

This clonotype has only a few counts. V usage is TRBV27 and J usage is TRBJ2-2; a weak D match, TRBD1 (5 bases). The CDR3 length is 16 residues. CDR1 and CDR2 (germline): MNHEY, SMNVEV (reference sequence). Trimming stripped 2 bases from V and 3 bases from J, with 13 bases between. CDR3 loop: CASSLLRVSDTGELFF. The DNA for the CDR3 is TGTGCCAGCAGTTTACTCAGGGTATCAGACACCGGGGAGCTGTTTTTT.

V is TRBV12-3 or TRBV12-4 and J is TRBJ1-6, with D possibly TRBD1 on 6 matching bases. This CDR3 comprises 14 residues. Trimming stripped 3 bases from V and 9 bases from J, with 12 bases between. This chain's CDR3 is CASSFWDILSPLHF. As DNA, the CDR3 is TGTGCCAGCAGTTTTTGGGACATTCTTTCACCCCTCCACTTT.